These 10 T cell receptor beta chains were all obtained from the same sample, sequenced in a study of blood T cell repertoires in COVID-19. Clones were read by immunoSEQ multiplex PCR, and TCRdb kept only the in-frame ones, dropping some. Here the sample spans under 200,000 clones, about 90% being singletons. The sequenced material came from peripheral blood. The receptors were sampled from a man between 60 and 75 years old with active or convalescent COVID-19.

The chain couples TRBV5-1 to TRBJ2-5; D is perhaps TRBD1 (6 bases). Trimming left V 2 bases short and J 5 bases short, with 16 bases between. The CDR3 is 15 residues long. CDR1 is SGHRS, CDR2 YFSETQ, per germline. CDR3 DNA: TGCGCCAGCAGCTTTATAACAGGGTCTTCGGAGACCCAGTACTTC. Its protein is CASSFITGSSETQYF.

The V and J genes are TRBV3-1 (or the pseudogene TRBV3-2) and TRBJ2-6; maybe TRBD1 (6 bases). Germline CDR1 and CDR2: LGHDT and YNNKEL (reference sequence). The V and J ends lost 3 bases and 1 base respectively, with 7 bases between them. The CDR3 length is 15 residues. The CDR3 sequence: CASSQDSSGANVLTF. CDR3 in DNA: TGTGCCAGCAGCCAGGACAGTTCTGGGGCCAACGTCCTGACTTTC.

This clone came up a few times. The CDR3 DNA reads as TGTGCCAGCAGCCCACAGGGGGCGAGAGCTTTCTTT. Its protein product is CASSPQGARAFF. This chain links TRBV5-6 with TRBJ1-1; 9 bases are shared with TRBD1. Germline V gives CDR1 SGHDT, CDR2 YYEEEE. The V and J ends lost 4 bases and 10 bases, in that order; junction bases with no gene match: 5. The CDR3 runs to 12 residues.

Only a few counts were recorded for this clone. CDR3 bases: TGTGCCAGCAGCCCAAAAGCCGGGACAGGGGGGCAAGAGACCCAGTACTTC. It yields the protein CASSPKAGTGGQETQYF. The V call is TRBV7-9, the J call TRBJ2-5; 11 bases agree with TRBD1. V shed 5 bases and J 2 bases; nucleotides not matched to a gene: 10. CDR1 and CDR2 from the germline V gene are SEHNR and FQNEAQ (reference sequence). This CDR3 has 17 residues.

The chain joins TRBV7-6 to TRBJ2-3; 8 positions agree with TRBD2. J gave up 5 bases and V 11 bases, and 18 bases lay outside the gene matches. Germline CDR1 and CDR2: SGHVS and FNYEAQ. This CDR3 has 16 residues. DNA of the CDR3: TGTGCCTTCGGAGATCTGGCGGGGGGCTCTGGAGATACGCAGTATTTT. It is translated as CAFGDLAGGSGDTQYF.

The CDR3 DNA is TGTGCCAGCAGCGCGGGACTTTACAATGAGCAGTTCTTC. Its protein product is CASSAGLYNEQFF. The chain links TRBV9 to TRBJ2-1, with a possible D match to TRBD2 (6 bases). Deletions cut 3 bases from V and 4 bases from J, with 8 bases between. CDR1 and CDR2 (germline): SGDLS, YYNGEE. The CDR3 covers 13 residues. Full variable domain (rest looked up from reference TRBV9 and TRBJ2-1): DSGVTQTPKHLITATGQRVTLRCSPRSGDLSVYWYQQSLDQGLQFLIQYYNGEERAKGNILERFSAQQFPDLHSELNLSSLELGDSALYFCASSAGLYNEQFFGPGTRLTVL.

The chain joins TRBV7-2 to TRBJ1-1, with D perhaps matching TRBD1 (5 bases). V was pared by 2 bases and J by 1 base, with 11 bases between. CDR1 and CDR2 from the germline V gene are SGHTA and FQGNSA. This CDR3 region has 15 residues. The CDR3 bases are TGTGCCAGCAGCTTATTAGGGGCAGGGAACACTGAAGCTTTCTTT. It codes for CASSLLGAGNTEAFF.

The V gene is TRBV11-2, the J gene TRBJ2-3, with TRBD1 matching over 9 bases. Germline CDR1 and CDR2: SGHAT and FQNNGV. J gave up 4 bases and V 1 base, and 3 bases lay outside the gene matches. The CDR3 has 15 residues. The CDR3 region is CASSLGDREADTQYF. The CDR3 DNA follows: TGTGCCAGCAGCTTAGGGGACAGGGAGGCAGATACGCAGTATTTT.

CDR3 bases: TGTGCCAGCACGCGGGACAGCTACACCGGGGAGCTGTTTTTT. Protein: CASTRDSYTGELFF. This sequence joins TRBV2 and TRBJ2-2; perhaps TRBD1 as D (7 bases). The V end was cut by 7 bases, the J end by 3 bases, with 12 bases between. Germline-derived CDR1 and CDR2 are SNHLY and FYNNEI. The CDR3 has 14 amino acids.

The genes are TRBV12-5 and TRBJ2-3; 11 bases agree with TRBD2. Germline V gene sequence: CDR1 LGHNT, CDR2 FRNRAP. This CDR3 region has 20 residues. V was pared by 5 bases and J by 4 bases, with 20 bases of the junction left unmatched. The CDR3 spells CASGPLWGSGGGKKADTQYF. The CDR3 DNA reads TGTGCTAGTGGTCCCCTCTGGGGTAGCGGGGGGGGAAAGAAAGCAGATACGCAGTATTTT.